The rows below give T cell receptor beta chains drawn from one sample of a study of control samples from healthy donors and cancer patients. Profiling relied on immunoSEQ multiplex PCR, and the TCRdb table lists in-frame clones only, not all of them. The sample includes 390,000 or so clones, over 75% of them seen just once. Sequencing input: PBMCs. The receptors here all came from a middle-aged man with head and neck cancer. Each CDR3 is given with its conserved first and last residue. A D gene is named only where the DNA matches it firmly. Clone size is shown for a subset of rows, as once, few, many or a class of expanded clone.

clone_size,j_call,d_call,v_call,cdr3_aa,cdr3_nt
NA,TRBJ2-5,TRBD2,TRBV3-1/TRBV3-2,CASSQVASGRGTQYF,TGTGCCAGCAGCCAAGTGGCTAGCGGGAGAGGGACCCAGTACTTC
NA,TRBJ2-7,TRBD1,TRBV7-9,CASSLRQGASEQYF,TGTGCCAGCAGCTTGCGGCAGGGGGCTTCCGAGCAGTACTTC
NA,TRBJ2-7,TRBD1,TRBV27,CASSFSQGVYEQYF,TGTGCCAGCAGTTTTTCCCAGGGGGTCTACGAGCAGTACTTC
NA,TRBJ2-5,NA,TRBV4-1,CASSPLGSEETQYF,TGCGCCAGCAGCCCATTGGGTTCGGAAGAGACCCAGTACTTC
NA,TRBJ2-3,TRBD2,TRBV5-4,CASSLVGRGGADTQYF,TGTGCCAGCAGCTTGGTTGGGCGGGGGGGCGCAGATACGCAGTATTTT
NA,TRBJ1-2,TRBD1,TRBV4-3,CASSQGGQGAGGYTF,TGCGCCAGCAGCCAAGGCGGACAGGGGGCTGGTGGCTACACCTTC
few,TRBJ1-6,NA,TRBV5-5,CASNLQGYNSPLHF,TGTGCCAGCAACCTACAGGGCTATAATTCACCCCTCCACTTT
NA,TRBJ1-5,TRBD1,TRBV27,CASSSDRGSNQPQHF,TGTGCCAGCAGTTCGGACAGGGGAAGCAATCAGCCCCAGCATTTT
NA,TRBJ1-1,NA,TRBV9,CASSVAKGTEAFF,TGTGCCAGCAGCGTCGCTAAGGGCACTGAAGCTTTCTTT
NA,TRBJ1-6,TRBD1,TRBV4-2,CASSQGDRDNSPLHF,TGTGCCAGCAGCCAAGGGGACAGAGATAATTCACCCCTCCACTTT
NA,TRBJ2-5,TRBD1,TRBV10-1,CASSDVRTGGSKTQYF,TGCGCCAGCAGCGACGTGAGGACAGGGGGCTCAAAGACCCAGTACTTC
NA,TRBJ1-6,NA,TRBV27,CASSFSYPTSSYNSPLHF,TGTGCCAGCAGTTTCAGTTACCCGACCAGCTCCTATAATTCACCCCTCCACTTT
NA,TRBJ2-4,NA,TRBV9,CASSSKGLSPGIQYF,TGTGCCAGCAGCTCGAAGGGACTTTCCCCCGGCATTCAGTACTTC
NA,TRBJ2-3,NA,TRBV4-2,CASNTWGGTDTQYF,TGTGCCAGCAACACTTGGGGGGGCACAGATACGCAGTATTTT
NA,TRBJ1-5,NA,TRBV15,CATSREGYSNQPQHF,TGTGCCACCAGCAGAGAAGGGTATAGCAATCAGCCCCAGCATTTT
NA,TRBJ2-7,TRBD1,TRBV18,CASSPGRGPDEQYF,TGTGCCAGCTCACCAGGCAGGGGGCCGGACGAGCAGTACTTC
NA,TRBJ2-5,NA,TRBV7-9,CASSLERAAETQYF,TGTGCCAGCAGCTTAGAGAGGGCGGCGGAGACCCAGTACTTC
NA,TRBJ1-1,TRBD1,TRBV2,CASGGLTGKGTEAFF,TGTGCCAGCGGGGGATTGACAGGGAAGGGCACTGAAGCTTTCTTT
NA,TRBJ1-4,NA,TRBV5-3,CARSPGGVANEKLFF,TGTGCCAGAAGCCCGGGCGGGGTTGCTAATGAAAAACTGTTTTTT
NA,TRBJ1-1,NA,TRBV2,CASSLRVGTEAFF,TGTGCCAGCAGTCTCAGGGTAGGGACTGAAGCTTTCTTT
NA,TRBJ2-1,TRBD2,TRBV7-9,CASSLVVLAGAAPRNEQFF,TGTGCCAGCAGCTTAGTGGTACTAGCGGGCGCGGCCCCAAGGAATGAGCAGTTCTTC
NA,TRBJ2-6,TRBD2,TRBV19,CASSRGGQNINVLTF,TGTGCCAGTAGTAGGGGGGGTCAGAATATCAACGTCCTGACTTTC
NA,TRBJ2-1,NA,TRBV6-5,CASSQDSYNEQFF,TGTGCCAGCAGCCAGGACAGTTACAATGAGCAGTTCTTC
NA,TRBJ1-4,TRBD1,TRBV2,CASSEGEDRVNEKLFF,TGTGCCAGCAGTGAAGGGGAGGACAGGGTTAATGAAAAACTGTTTTTT
NA,TRBJ2-3,NA,TRBV5-5,CASSLGTSRTDTQYF,TGTGCCAGCAGCCTCGGGACAAGCAGGACAGATACGCAGTATTTT
NA,TRBJ1-2,NA,TRBV6-1,CASSDRNYGYTF,TGTGCCAGCAGTGACAGGAACTATGGCTACACCTTC
NA,TRBJ1-2,TRBD1,TRBV7-2,CASSLYGTGGVRGYTF,TGTGCCAGCAGCTTATATGGGACAGGGGGGGTACGAGGCTACACCTTC
NA,TRBJ2-1,TRBD2,TRBV7-3,CASSLSPSGINNEQFF,TGTGCCAGCAGCTTAAGCCCTAGCGGGATTAACAATGAGCAGTTCTTC
NA,TRBJ2-5,NA,TRBV11-3,CASSPGMGREETQYF,TGTGCCAGCAGCCCTGGGATGGGCAGGGAAGAGACCCAGTACTTC
NA,TRBJ2-2,NA,TRBV2,CASSEGGLPGELFF,TGTGCCAGCAGTGAAGGCGGTTTACCCGGGGAGCTGTTTTTT
NA,TRBJ1-1,NA,TRBV6-2/TRBV6-3,CASSYSRLNTEAFF,TGTGCCAGCAGTTACTCCAGGCTGAACACTGAAGCTTTCTTT
once,TRBJ1-1,TRBD1,TRBV6-5,CASRGQGGTEAFF,TGTGCCAGCAGAGGACAGGGCGGCACTGAAGCTTTCTTT